Sequencing of this TCR beta chain was carried out in a study of blood T cell repertoires in COVID-19. As for the study in general: Both acute and convalescent COVID-19 samples were obtained from the United States, Italy and Spain.

The table came from immunoSEQ multiplex PCR; TCRdb's copy has only in-frame clones and leaves some out. The sample holds about 220,000 clones, around nine tenths seen once. Study members were between roughly 18 and 100 years old and lived in roughly 24 US regions. Which cohort a participant joined came from the clinical history participants gave. The germline V gene has CDR1 SEHNR and CDR2 FQNEAQ (reference sequence). The CDR3 totals 15 residues. V was trimmed by 4 bases and J by 3 bases, leaving 12 bases between them. Sequencing was performed on PBMCs or T cells enriched from blood (not recorded which). V and J are TRBV7-9 and TRBJ2-2, with unresolved D. The sequence came from a woman between 50 and 59 years old with acute COVID-19. For the CDR3, the DNA is TGTGCCAGCAGCTCCGTGAGTCGATACACCGGGGAGCTGTTTTTT. This codes for CASSSVSRYTGELFF.